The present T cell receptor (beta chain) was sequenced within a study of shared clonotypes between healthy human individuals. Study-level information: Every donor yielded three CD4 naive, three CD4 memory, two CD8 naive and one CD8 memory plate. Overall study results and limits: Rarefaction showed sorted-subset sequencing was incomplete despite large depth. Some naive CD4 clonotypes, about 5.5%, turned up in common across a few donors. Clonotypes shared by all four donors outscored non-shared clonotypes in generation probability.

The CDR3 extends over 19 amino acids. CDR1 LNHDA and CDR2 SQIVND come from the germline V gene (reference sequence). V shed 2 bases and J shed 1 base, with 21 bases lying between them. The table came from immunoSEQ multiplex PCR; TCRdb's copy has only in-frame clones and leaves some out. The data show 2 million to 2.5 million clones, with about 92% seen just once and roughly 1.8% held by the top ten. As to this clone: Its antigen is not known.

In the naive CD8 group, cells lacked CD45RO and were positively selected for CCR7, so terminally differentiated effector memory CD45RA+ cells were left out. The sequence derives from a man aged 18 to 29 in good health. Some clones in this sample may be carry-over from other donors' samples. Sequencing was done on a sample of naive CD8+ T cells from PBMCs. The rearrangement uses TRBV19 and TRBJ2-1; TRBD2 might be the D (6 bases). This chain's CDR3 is CASSIYGSIGSRSYNEQFF. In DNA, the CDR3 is TGTGCCAGTAGTATATACGGGAGTATCGGTTCGAGGTCCTACAATGAGCAGTTCTTC.